A selection of T cell receptor beta chains follows, all from one sample in a study of cytomegalovirus exposure and HLA in healthy donors. Assay used: immunoSEQ multiplex PCR; TCRdb lists only in-frame clones, some missing. This sample carries about 130,000 clones, with more than 1.5% going to the ten biggest clones. What was sequenced was PBMCs. Receptors originate from a man between 18 and 35 years old in good health and CMV-seronegative. Both conserved end residues are part of each CDR3. Each record gives: V gene, J gene, D gene, CDR3 DNA, CDR3 protein. The D gene is left open where the match is weak.

>TRBV7-2|TRBJ2-7|.
TGTGCCAGCAGGGCCAACGCGGACTTCTACGAGCAGTACTTC
CASRANADFYEQYF
>TRBV6-1|TRBJ1-1|TRBD1
TGTGCCAGCAACAGGGGAGGTACTGAAGCTTTCTTT
CASNRGGTEAFF
>TRBV5-1|TRBJ1-5|TRBD1
TGCGCCAGCAGCTTGGACCCGACAGGGGGGCGTCAGCCCCAGCATTTT
CASSLDPTGGRQPQHF
>TRBV9|TRBJ2-2|TRBD1
TGTGCCAGCAGCGTAGGGGACAGACAGACCGGGGAGCTGTTTTTT
CASSVGDRQTGELFF
>TRBV28|TRBJ2-7|TRBD2
TGTGCCAGCAGTTCCGGGACTAGCGGCTACGAGCAGTACTTC
CASSSGTSGYEQYF
>TRBV7-9|TRBJ2-7|TRBD2
TGTGCCAGCAGCGCCTTTAGCGGGGGGGACCTCTACGTCTACGAGCAGTACTTC
CASSAFSGGDLYVYEQYF
>TRBV5-1|TRBJ2-2|TRBD1
TGCGCCAGCAGCTGGGACAGCCCGAACACCGGGGAGCTGTTTTTT
CASSWDSPNTGELFF
>TRBV27|TRBJ1-2|.
TGTGCCAGCAGGTCGATCGGTAACTATGGCTACACCTTC
CASRSIGNYGYTF
>TRBV18|TRBJ2-7|TRBD1
TGTGCCAGCAACACAGGGGGGAGCTACGAGCAGTACTTC
CASNTGGSYEQYF
>TRBV2|TRBJ2-1|.
TGTGCCAGCAGCGACCGGAGCTTACCCTACAATGAGCAGTTCTTC
CASSDRSLPYNEQFF
>TRBV28|TRBJ2-5|TRBD2
TGTGCCAGCAGTTTACCGGGACTAGCTAGGGGAGAGACCCAGTACTTC
CASSLPGLARGETQYF
>TRBV7-8|TRBJ2-2|.
TGTGCCAGCAGCGCCGGGATTCGCGCGAACACCGGGGAGCTGTTTTTT
CASSAGIRANTGELFF
>TRBV4-3|TRBJ2-7|.
TGCGCCAGCAGCCAAGCCGACAGCTCCTACGAGCAGTACTTC
CASSQADSSYEQYF
>TRBV28|TRBJ1-2|.
TGTGCCAGCAGTTGGCAGGGGAGAGGCTACACCTTC
CASSWQGRGYTF
>TRBV7-9|TRBJ2-3|TRBD2
TGTGCCAGCCCCAAGGGCCTAGCGGAGTACACAGATACGCAGTATTTT
CASPKGLAEYTDTQYF
>TRBV4-3|TRBJ1-1|.
TGCGCCAGCAGCCAAGGAGCCCCCAGGGGGAACACTGAAGCTTTCTTT
CASSQGAPRGNTEAFF
>TRBV6-5|TRBJ1-1|TRBD1
TGTGCCACCTCGGACAGGGACGGGGCCCGAGCTTTCTTT
CATSDRDGARAFF
>TRBV4-3|TRBJ1-3|.
TGCGCCAGCAGCCAAGGCAGGGCGAGCTCTGGAAACACCATATATTTT
CASSQGRASSGNTIYF
>TRBV19|TRBJ1-1|.
TGTGCCAGTAGTATCCAGATGAACACTGAAGCTTTCTTT
CASSIQMNTEAFF
>TRBV27|TRBJ2-1|TRBD2
TGTGCCAGCAGTGTGGGGGGGACTCTCTACAATGAGCAGTTCTTC
CASSVGGTLYNEQFF
>TRBV7-2|TRBJ1-2|TRBD1
TGTGCCAGCAGCCCCGGACAGGGGAACTATGGCTACACCTTC
CASSPGQGNYGYTF
>TRBV9|TRBJ2-1|TRBD2
TGTGCCAGCAGCCCCCGGACTAGCGGGTGGATTGAGCAGTTCTTC
CASSPRTSGWIEQFF